A single sample is the source of the 8 T cell receptor beta chains below, sequenced in a study of T cells in Graves' hyperthyroidism and ophthalmopathy. The investigators amplified TCR beta CDR3 regions from RNA transcripts. Primed by the HTBI set, a first-round RT-PCR was run on the TCR CDR3. TCRdb used MiXCR to reprocess the multiplex PCR reads, holding one entry per CDR3 protein. The sample has some 570,000 distinct CDR3 sequences, more than 13% seen once. Sequenced: blood. The receptors were gathered from a woman aged 18-35 years with Graves' ophthalmopathy.

The rearrangement links TRBV19 to TRBJ2-4, with 9 bases lining up with TRBD1. There are 15 residues in the CDR3. Per the germline V gene, CDR1 is LNHDA and CDR2 is SQIVND (reference sequence). The ends lost 5 bases at V and 4 bases at J; junction bases unmatched: 6. The CDR3: CASSFSTGGKNIQYF. The CDR3 DNA follows: TGTGCCAGTAGTTTCTCGACAGGGGGTAAAAACATTCAGTACTTC.

This clonotype was seen just once. The chain employs TRBV12-3 or TRBV12-4 and TRBJ1-2, with TRBD1 matching over 12 bases. V gave up 5 bases and J gave up 6 bases; unmatched junction bases: 7. The CDR3 is 15 amino acids. Here the CDR3 reads CASSPGTGGRDGYTF. The CDR3 nucleotides are TGTGCCAGCAGTCCAGGGACAGGGGGCAGGGATGGCTACACCTTC.

This clonotype was found a few times. The gene calls are TRBV19 and TRBJ1-4; D call uncertain. Germline V gene lookup returns CDR1 LNHDA and CDR2 SQIVND (reference sequence). CDR3 length: 14 residues. Trimming removed 5 bases at V and 8 bases at J, with 15 bases between. Written as DNA, the CDR3 is TGTGCCAGTAGTCCCACCCGAGGCCGGGAAAAACTGTTTTTT. Translation gives CASSPTRGREKLFF.

This clonotype appeared a few times. The V and J genes are TRBV5-1 and TRBJ2-2, with 7 bases matching TRBD2. The length of the CDR3 is 14 residues. With V trimmed by 4 bases and J by 3 bases, 3 bases remained unmatched. The germline CDR1 and CDR2 sequences are SGHRS and YFSETQ. CDR3 nucleotide sequence: TGCGCCAGCAGCCGGAGCGGGGACACCGGGGAGCTGTTTTTT. Translation gives CASSRSGDTGELFF.

The gene calls are TRBV7-9 and TRBJ2-7, with TRBD2 matching over 11 bases. The germline V gene has CDR1 SEHNR and CDR2 FQNEAQ (reference sequence). After removal of 3 bases from V and 5 bases from J, the junction contained 3 bases not matched to a gene. The CDR3 runs to 14 residues. CDR3 DNA: TGTGCCAGCAGCTTGACTAGCGGGATAAACGAGCAGTACTTC. Translation gives CASSLTSGINEQYF.

This clonotype was detected ten times or more. The CDR3 reads CASASGLAGSYEQYF. The CDR3 region has the DNA TGTGCCAGCGCCTCGGGCCTAGCGGGTTCCTACGAGCAGTACTTC. The V call is TRBV6-1, the J call TRBJ2-7, with 8 bases lining up with TRBD2. The trim removed 8 bases at V and 1 base at J, leaving 10 bases unmatched. Germline lookup yields CDR1 MNHNS and CDR2 SASEGT. The CDR3 spans 15 residues.

This clonotype appeared many times. The genes are TRBV11-2 and TRBJ2-4; D is ambiguous. V gave up 6 bases and J gave up 1 base, with 13 bases separating them. Germline V gene lookup returns CDR1 SGHAT and CDR2 FQNNGV. The CDR3 is 15 amino acids. For the CDR3, the DNA is TGTGCCAGCAGTCCGATTAGGTCCGCCAAAAACATTCAGTACTTC. It codes for CASSPIRSAKNIQYF.

The sample holds many counts of this clonotype. This sequence joins TRBV12-3 or TRBV12-4 and TRBJ2-7; 7 bases map to TRBD2. The CDR3 contains 13 residues. The trim removed 3 bases at V and 3 bases at J, leaving 2 bases unmatched. The CDR3 DNA sequence: TGTGCCAGCAGTTTTGCGGGGGACTACGAGCAGTACTTC. Translation gives CASSFAGDYEQYF.